This T cell receptor (beta chain) came from a study of T cell responses to AZD1222 COVID-19 vaccine (dated by TCRdb to the early 2020s). In terms of the full investigation: AZD1222 recipients given second doses at about 4 weeks or at about 12 weeks were pooled, since spike-specific TCR depth and breadth were not found to differ between the two schedules. A total of 233 trial participants underwent TCR sequencing, of whom about 200 had received two doses of AZD1222 and approximately 26 had received two doses of the MenACWY control vaccine. Enrollment into the trials was organized by age into subgroups of 18-55, 56-69 and 70-plus years, and those subgroups contained around 150, 28 and 57 TCR-sequenced participants, respectively. Findings and caveats that apply to the study as a whole: Participants were mostly white British, with more females than males. The authors suggested clonal diversity may have been underestimated. Conclusions about previously exposed vaccinees are limited because only a handful of AZD1222 recipients were SARS-CoV-2 seropositive at baseline. In the small 56-69-year group, the increase in depth fell short of significance, most likely because of low power. Because no day 14 peak-response samples were available, repertoires were characterized only after the peak T cell response. Nearly half of unique spike-specific TCRs reportedly recognized epitopes outside regions mutated in the B.1.351 and B.1.1.7 variants. After two AZD1222 doses, spike-specific TCR breadth and depth were significantly higher than at day 0 and than in MenACWY recipients. CD4 TCRs associated with the vaccine covered the entire spike protein, and the dominant responses were in regions 160-218 and 743-854.

The CDR3 regions of human TCRbeta chains were subjected to immunosequencing. Under the source paper's analysis protocol: TCRs in the repertoires were matched against a reference library of SARS-CoV-2-specific TCRs that had been generated with the MIRA antigen-specificity platform. Breadth was defined as the fraction of unique TCRs that were SARS-CoV-2-associated, and depth was defined as the fraction of total T cells that were SARS-CoV-2-associated. Using the MIRA data, each spike-specific TCR was assigned both to the spike region to which the TCR was reactive and to a CD4 or CD8 class. Log10-transformed breadth and depth values were compared by one-way ANOVA with Sidak's multiple comparisons tests. The source is immuneACCESS, and TCRdb retained only in-frame sequences with V and J called. Part of the clones is not carried over; for the studies checked, unresolved V genes explain less than half of this, and the remainder is unexplained. V and J calls and clone size come straight from that table; D and trimming were deduced from the DNA. This sample holds about 100,000 clones; approximately 87% were observed only once. The ten largest account for more than 15% of the sample.

For this clone: This receptor's antigen is unknown. The record has no base qualities; no much larger clone is one base away.

Trimming at the junction amounts to 0 bases on V and 2 bases on J, and the germline ends lie 9 bases apart. CDR1 and CDR2, per the germline V gene (reference sequence), are SGHKS and YYEKEE. There are 15 amino acids in the CDR3, from cysteine to phenylalanine inclusive. Only the CDR3 region is kept as DNA, spanning 45 bases read in frame from base 1. Explained via the paper, the time point label denotes: baseline before first vaccination. Vaccinee samples were obtained from the UK trials COV001 and COV002, which included a single-blind randomized controlled phase 2/3 trial of AZD1222 (ChAdOx1 nCoV-19) in healthy adults. For TCRbeta chain sequencing, PBMC samples from trial participants were taken at day 0 and at day 28 after the second dose.

The source of this sequence is an adult in good health. The chain is encoded by TRBV5-5 joined to TRBJ2-1, with no D gene named confidently. The specimen comprised peripheral blood, sampled on day 0 of AZD1222 vaccination. In nucleotides, the sequence is TGTGCCAGCAGCTTGGAGGCCGAGACCTACAATGAGCAGTTCTTC. Its protein is CASSLEAETYNEQFF.